The clone carrying this T cell receptor (beta chain) was recorded at least ten times. TCRdb called the 5' RACE reads again in MiXCR, with one record for every CDR3 protein. The repertoire consists of approximately 260,000 distinct CDR3 sequences, with over 15% occurring once and the leading ten covering around a third. The data derive from a study of CD8 T cells in ankylosing spondylitis. The CDR3 sequence is 13 residues long. V lost 1 base and J lost 4, with 9 bases in between. From germline, CDR1 is SGHDT and CDR2 YYEEEE. The sample was blood, either unsorted or a sorted T cell fraction (not recorded which). The sequence derives from a male donor with ankylosing spondylitis or in good health (not recorded which). This sequence joins TRBV5-6 and TRBJ2-7; the D gene is possibly TRBD1 (6 bases). The CDR3 DNA reads as TGTGCCAGCAGCTTGATTAGGGGGTACGAGCAGTACTTC. This codes for CASSLIRGYEQYF.